Listed here are 22 T cell receptor beta chains from one sample, sequenced in a study of a mutant IDH1 vaccine in newly diagnosed glioma. Sample time point: baseline, week 1 (first vaccination visit). Treatment noted: pre-vaccination baseline after standard-of-care therapy. Measured with immunoSEQ multiplex PCR; TCRdb has only the in-frame clones, and not every one. The sample lists around 99,000 clones; about 80% were seen once. This material consisted of PBMCs, taken from a glioma patient treated with radiotherapy, temozolomide or both. Receptor source: a man aged 35 to 55 with glioma.

The sample holds a few counts of this clone. This chain uses TRBV7-2 with TRBJ1-2; D is unclear. This CDR3 is 14 amino acids long. Germline CDR1 SGHTA, CDR2 FQGNSA. V dropped 1 base and J dropped 8 bases, with 14 bases sitting between them. The CDR3 reads CASSLVPGVKGYTF. The CDR3 nucleotides read TGTGCCAGCAGCTTAGTCCCGGGAGTGAAAGGCTACACCTTC.

The chain has TRBV18 and TRBJ1-5, with TRBD1 as a possible D gene (6 bases). The germline CDR1 and CDR2 sequences are KGHSH and LQKENI. Trimming shortened V by 5 bases and J by 3 bases, and 17 bases separated the two germline ends. The CDR3 spans 16 residues. CDR3 DNA sequence: TGTGCCAGCTCAGTTGTGCAGGGGTCTGTCAATCAGCCCCAGCATTTT. Translation: CASSVVQGSVNQPQHF.

V and J are TRBV18 and TRBJ1-3; D remains unclear. Germline loops: CDR1 KGHSH, CDR2 LQKENI. V lost 5 bases to trimming and J lost 0 bases, with 11 bases between them. The CDR3 consists of 15 residues. The CDR3 spells CASSTGRFSGNTIYF. The CDR3 nucleotides are TGTGCCAGCTCAACGGGCAGGTTCTCTGGAAACACCATATATTTT. The entire variable domain, with the rest obtained from reference TRBV18 and TRBJ1-3, is as follows: NAGVMQNPRHLVRRRGQEARLRCSPMKGHSHVYWYRQLPEEGLKFMVYLQKENIIDESGMPKERFSAEFPKEGPSILRIQQVVRGDSAAYFCASSTGRFSGNTIYFGEGSWLTVV.

The rearrangement links TRBV28 to TRBJ2-1; TRBD1 is a possible D gene (5 bases). Germline-derived CDR1 and CDR2 are MDHEN and SYDVKM. Trimming left V 1 base short and J 10 bases short, with 11 bases between. The CDR3 runs to 13 residues. CDR3 in amino acids: CASSLLGVREQFF. The CDR3 coding sequence is TGTGCCAGCAGTTTATTAGGGGTACGAGAGCAGTTCTTC.

This clone has only a few counts. The chain couples TRBV21-1 to TRBJ2-1; the table assigns TRBD2, which was not confirmed against the DNA. TRBV21-1 is a pseudogene segment. This CDR3 spans 17 amino acids. The DNA for the CDR3 is TGTGCCAGCAGCAAAGGCAGGAGGAAGAGCTCCTACAATGAGCAGTTCTTC. Encoded protein: CASSKGRRKSSYNEQFF.

The V and J genes are TRBV20-1 and TRBJ2-4; D is undetermined. Germline V CDR1 and CDR2: DFQATT, SNEGSKA (reference sequence). V lost 5 bases and J 8 bases, leaving 10 bases between the germline ends. The CDR3 consists of 11 residues. CDR3 residues: CSAFRSDIQYF. The DNA for the CDR3 is TGCAGTGCTTTCAGGTCGGACATTCAGTACTTC.

This rearrangement joins TRBV2 to TRBJ2-3; 9 bases match TRBD2. This CDR3 has 16 residues. V shed 4 bases and J 5 bases; nucleotides not matched to a gene: 10. In germline, CDR1 is SNHLY, CDR2 FYNNEI. In DNA, the CDR3 is TGTGCCAGCAGTGCCGTAGGCGGGGGGGCAGGAGATACGCAGTATTTT. Its translation is CASSAVGGGAGDTQYF.

This clone was counted only a few times. The gene calls are TRBV2 and TRBJ1-2; 8 bases map to TRBD1. The CDR3 totals 13 residues. Germline assignment: CDR1 SNHLY and CDR2 FYNNEI. Losses at the gene ends were 6 bases for V and 8 bases for J; bases not matched to a gene: 8. The CDR3 protein is CASSPGQDYGYTF. For the CDR3, the DNA is TGTGCCAGCAGCCCGGGACAGGATTACGGCTACACCTTC.

The chain uses TRBV13 and TRBJ2-5, with unresolved D. Trimming pared 2 bases from V and 5 bases from J, leaving 6 bases between. Germline V gene lookup returns CDR1 PRHDT and CDR2 FYEKMQ (reference sequence). The CDR3 covers 12 residues. The CDR3 nucleotides read TGTGCCAGCAGCTTATCCCGGGAGACCCAGTACTTC. Its protein is CASSLSRETQYF.

For the CDR3, the DNA is TGTGCCAGCAGTACAGCTCTCGGGGAGCAGTACTTC. Protein: CASSTALGEQYF. This chain connects TRBV2 to TRBJ2-7; D unclear. Germline CDR1 SNHLY, CDR2 FYNNEI. This CDR3 region has 12 residues. V dropped 5 bases and J dropped 7 bases, with 12 bases sitting between them.

The chain uses TRBV7-2 and TRBJ2-2; D gene ambiguous. The CDR3 has 17 amino acids. Germline V lookup: CDR1 SGHTA, CDR2 FQGNSA. V was shortened by 1 base and J by 1 base, with 13 bases between the two germline ends. The CDR3 coding sequence is TGTGCCAGCAGCTTAGACCGGGCTTCGAGGAACACCGGGGAGCTGTTTTTT. Protein: CASSLDRASRNTGELFF.

This rearrangement joins TRBV7-2 to TRBJ1-4; D is undetermined. Trimming pared 2 bases from V and 6 bases from J, leaving 13 bases between. This CDR3 is 15 amino acids long. Germline V gene sequence: CDR1 SGHTA, CDR2 FQGNSA. The CDR3 reads CASSLTPFGYEKLFF. The CDR3 coding sequence is TGTGCCAGCAGCTTAACCCCCTTCGGTTATGAAAAACTGTTTTTT.

The chain couples TRBV7-3 to TRBJ2-1; D is undetermined. Germline CDR1 is SGHTA and CDR2 is FQGTGA. The CDR3 sequence is 13 residues long. The V gene lost 0 bases and the J gene lost 1 base, with 1 base spanning the gap. The CDR3 loop is CASSLTSYNEQFF. In DNA form, the CDR3 reads TGTGCCAGCAGCTTAACTTCCTACAATGAGCAGTTCTTC.

V and J are TRBV10-3 and TRBJ2-5; no clear D gene. V was cut by 4 bases and J by 1 base, with 7 bases left in between. The CDR3 runs 13 residues. Germline V gene lookup returns CDR1 ENHRY and CDR2 SYGVKD. CDR3 coding DNA: TGTGCCATCAGTGGGCAGCTCCAAGAGACCCAGTACTTC. Protein sequence: CAISGQLQETQYF.

In this sample, this clone turned up many times. The DNA of the CDR3 is TGTGCCAGCAGTTACACCAGGACAGGGGGGAGCTATGGCTACACCTTC. Residues: CASSYTRTGGSYGYTF. This chain uses TRBV6-5 with TRBJ1-2, with 10 bases matching TRBD1. V lost 2 bases to trimming and J lost 4 bases; unmatched junction nucleotides: 7. This CDR3 is built from 16 residues. The germline gives CDR1 MNHEY, CDR2 SVGAGI.

This chain joins TRBV5-1 and TRBJ2-3; the D call may be TRBD1 or TRBD2 (5 bases each). Germline loops: CDR1 SGHRS, CDR2 YFSETQ. The V and J ends lost 5 bases and 4 bases respectively, with 14 bases between them. This CDR3 region has 14 residues. CDR3 nucleotides: TGCGCCAGCAGTTACCGTGGGACGGCAGATACGCAGTATTTT. Amino acids: CASSYRGTADTQYF.

This clone has a single count. The chain links TRBV18 to TRBJ2-5, with D possibly matching TRBD1 (6 bases). The CDR3 runs 15 residues. The germline V gene has CDR1 KGHSH and CDR2 LQKENI. Trimming removed 3 bases at V and 13 bases at J, with 24 bases between. The CDR3 reads CASSPGPGAFEIMYF. The DNA of the CDR3 is TGTGCCAGCTCACCCGGACCAGGGGCCTTTGAAATCATGTACTTC.

This clone was counted a few times. V and J are TRBV9 and TRBJ2-1, with TRBD1 matching 7 bases. Germline V lookup: CDR1 SGDLS, CDR2 YYNGEE. The CDR3 is 13 residues long. The trim removed 6 bases at V and 6 bases at J, leaving 6 bases unmatched. CDR3 nucleotides: TGTGCCAGCAACAGGGGTACCGTCAATGAGCAGTTCTTC. It translates to CASNRGTVNEQFF.

This clone was picked up a small number of times. As DNA, the CDR3 is TGTGCCAGCAGCCCCACCTGGCGGAGCTCCTACAATGAGCAGTTCTTC. Translating it yields CASSPTWRSSYNEQFF. The gene calls are TRBV7-3 and TRBJ2-1; no definite D call. Per germline, CDR1 SGHTA and CDR2 FQGTGA. Deletions cut 5 bases from V and 0 bases from J, with 14 bases between. There are 16 residues in the CDR3.

This clone has just a few counts. This rearrangement joins TRBV7-2 to TRBJ2-5; D is unresolved. The V gene's germline CDR1 is SGHTA and CDR2 FQGNSA. This CDR3 contains 15 residues. The germline V and J ends were trimmed by 5 bases and 4 bases, with 17 bases remaining between them. CDR3 in DNA: TGTGCCAGCAGCCAATGGGTTTTCGAAAGAGAGACCCAGTACTTC. Its protein is CASSQWVFERETQYF.

This sequence joins TRBV2 and TRBJ2-7, with TRBD1 as a possible D gene (5 bases). The CDR3 spans 12 residues. Germline-derived CDR1 and CDR2 are SNHLY and FYNNEI. V was trimmed by 8 bases and J by 2 bases, leaving 10 bases between them. The DNA of the CDR3 is TGTGCCAGCCGGACATCTCCCTACGAGCAGTACTTC. This sequence encodes CASRTSPYEQYF.

The chain combines TRBV2 with TRBJ2-7; either TRBD1 or TRBD2 may supply D (6 bases each). Trimming pared 7 bases from V and 5 bases from J, leaving 24 bases between. The germline V gene encodes CDR1 SNHLY and CDR2 FYNNEI. The CDR3 length is 16 residues. CDR3 amino acids: CASIRYPGGPPHEQYF. The DNA for the CDR3 is TGTGCCAGCATCAGGTACCCCGGGGGCCCCCCCCACGAGCAGTACTTC.